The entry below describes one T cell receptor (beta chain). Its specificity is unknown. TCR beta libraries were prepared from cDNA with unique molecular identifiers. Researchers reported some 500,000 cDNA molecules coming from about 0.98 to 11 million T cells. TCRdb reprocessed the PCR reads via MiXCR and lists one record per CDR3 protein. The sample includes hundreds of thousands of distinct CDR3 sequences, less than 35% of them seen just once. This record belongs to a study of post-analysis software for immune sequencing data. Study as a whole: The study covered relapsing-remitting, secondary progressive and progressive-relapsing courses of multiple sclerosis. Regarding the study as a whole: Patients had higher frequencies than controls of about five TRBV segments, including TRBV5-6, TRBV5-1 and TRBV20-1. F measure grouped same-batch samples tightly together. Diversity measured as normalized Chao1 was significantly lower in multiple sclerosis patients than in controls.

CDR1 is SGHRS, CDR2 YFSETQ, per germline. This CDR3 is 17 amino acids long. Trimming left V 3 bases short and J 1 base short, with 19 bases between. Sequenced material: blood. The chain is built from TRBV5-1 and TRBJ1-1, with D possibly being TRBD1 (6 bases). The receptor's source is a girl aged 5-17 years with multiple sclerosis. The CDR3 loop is CASSSRPGGQGNTEAFF. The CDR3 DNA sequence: TGCGCCAGCAGCTCCCGCCCCGGGGGGCAGGGGAACACTGAAGCTTTCTTT. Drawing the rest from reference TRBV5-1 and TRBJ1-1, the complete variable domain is KAGVTQTPRYLIKTRGQQVTLSCSPISGHRSVSWYQQTPGQGLQFLFEYFSETQRNKGNFPGRFSGRQFSNSRSEMNVSTLELGDSALYLCASSSRPGGQGNTEAFFGQGTRLTVV.